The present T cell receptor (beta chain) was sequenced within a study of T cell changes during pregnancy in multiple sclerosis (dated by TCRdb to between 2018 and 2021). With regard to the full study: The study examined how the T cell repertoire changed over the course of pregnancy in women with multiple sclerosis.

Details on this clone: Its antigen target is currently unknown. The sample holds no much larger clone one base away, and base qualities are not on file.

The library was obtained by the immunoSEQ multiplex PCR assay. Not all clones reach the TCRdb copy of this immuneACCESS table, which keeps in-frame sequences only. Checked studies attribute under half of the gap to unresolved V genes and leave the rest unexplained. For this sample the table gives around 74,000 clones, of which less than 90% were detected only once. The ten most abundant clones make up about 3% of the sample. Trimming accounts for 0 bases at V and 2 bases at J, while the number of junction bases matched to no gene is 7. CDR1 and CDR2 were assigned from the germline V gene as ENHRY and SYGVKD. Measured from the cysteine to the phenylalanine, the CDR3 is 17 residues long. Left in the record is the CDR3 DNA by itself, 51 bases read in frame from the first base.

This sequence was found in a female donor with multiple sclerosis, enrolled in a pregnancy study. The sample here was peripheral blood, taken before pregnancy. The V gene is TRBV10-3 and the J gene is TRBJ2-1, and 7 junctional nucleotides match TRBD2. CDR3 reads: CAISESLGEGTYNEQFF. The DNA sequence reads TGTGCCATCAGTGAGTCGTTGGGGGAGGGGACCTACAATGAGCAGTTCTTC.